The present T cell receptor (beta chain) was sequenced within a study of blood T cell repertoires in COVID-19. Trimming took 6 bases from V and 2 from J, leaving 11 bases between them. CDR1 and CDR2 from the germline V gene are MDHEN and SYDVKM. This CDR3 has 14 residues. Clones were sequenced by immunoSEQ multiplex PCR, and TCRdb holds only the in-frame ones, with some missing. The sample contains some 420,000 clones, 80% to 90% of which appear only once. The table lists this clone with a count of one. This receptor was obtained from a man aged 30 to 39 who had recovered from COVID-19. Sequencing was carried out using PBMCs or T cells enriched from blood (not recorded which). The genes are TRBV28 and TRBJ1-3, with D possibly TRBD1 on 6 matching bases. The chain's CDR3 is CASSRRDTGNTIYF. As DNA, the CDR3 is TGTGCCAGCAGCCGACGGGACACTGGAAACACCATATATTTT.